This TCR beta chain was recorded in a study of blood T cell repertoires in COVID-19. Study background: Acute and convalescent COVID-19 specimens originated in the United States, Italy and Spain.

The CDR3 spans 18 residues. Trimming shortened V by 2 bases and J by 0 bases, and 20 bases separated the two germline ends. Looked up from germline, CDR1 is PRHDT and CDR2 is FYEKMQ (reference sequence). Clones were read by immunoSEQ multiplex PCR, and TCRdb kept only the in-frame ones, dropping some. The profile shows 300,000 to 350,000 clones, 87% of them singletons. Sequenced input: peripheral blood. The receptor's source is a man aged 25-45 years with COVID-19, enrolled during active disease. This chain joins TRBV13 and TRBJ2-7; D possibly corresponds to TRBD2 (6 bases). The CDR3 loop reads CASSLLAGPSVSSYEQYF. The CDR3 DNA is TGTGCCAGCAGCTTACTGGCGGGACCGTCGGTTAGCTCCTACGAGCAGTACTTC.